Listed here are 2 T cell receptor beta chains from one sample, sequenced in a study of T cell repertoires in cytomegalovirus infection. MiXCR, applied by TCRdb to the reads, yields one record per CDR3 protein. The sample consists of fewer than 550,000 distinct CDR3 sequences, about 15% of them appearing once. Material for sequencing was CD8+ T cells from PBMCs. These receptors all stem from a human donor in good health (CMV status not recorded). Some clones in this sample may be carry-over from other donors' samples.

This clonotype has ten or more counts. The rearrangement links TRBV11-2 to TRBJ1-1; no clear D gene. Germline-derived CDR1 and CDR2 are SGHAT and FQNNGV. CDR3 size: 13 residues. V was clipped by 5 bases and J by 4 bases, with 11 bases between them. The CDR3 is CASSPDWGTEAFF. The CDR3 DNA follows: TGTGCCAGCAGCCCCGATTGGGGCACTGAAGCTTTCTTT.

This clonotype has only a few counts. The V and J genes are TRBV27 and TRBJ2-5; the match to TRBD1 covers 9 bases. Per germline, CDR1 MNHEY and CDR2 SMNVEV (reference sequence). The CDR3 sequence is 14 residues long. Unmatched junction bases numbered 6, after V lost 5 bases and J lost 5 bases. The chain's CDR3 is CASSLNRGRETQYF. In nucleotides, the CDR3 is TGTGCCAGCAGTCTCAACAGGGGGCGGGAGACCCAGTACTTC.